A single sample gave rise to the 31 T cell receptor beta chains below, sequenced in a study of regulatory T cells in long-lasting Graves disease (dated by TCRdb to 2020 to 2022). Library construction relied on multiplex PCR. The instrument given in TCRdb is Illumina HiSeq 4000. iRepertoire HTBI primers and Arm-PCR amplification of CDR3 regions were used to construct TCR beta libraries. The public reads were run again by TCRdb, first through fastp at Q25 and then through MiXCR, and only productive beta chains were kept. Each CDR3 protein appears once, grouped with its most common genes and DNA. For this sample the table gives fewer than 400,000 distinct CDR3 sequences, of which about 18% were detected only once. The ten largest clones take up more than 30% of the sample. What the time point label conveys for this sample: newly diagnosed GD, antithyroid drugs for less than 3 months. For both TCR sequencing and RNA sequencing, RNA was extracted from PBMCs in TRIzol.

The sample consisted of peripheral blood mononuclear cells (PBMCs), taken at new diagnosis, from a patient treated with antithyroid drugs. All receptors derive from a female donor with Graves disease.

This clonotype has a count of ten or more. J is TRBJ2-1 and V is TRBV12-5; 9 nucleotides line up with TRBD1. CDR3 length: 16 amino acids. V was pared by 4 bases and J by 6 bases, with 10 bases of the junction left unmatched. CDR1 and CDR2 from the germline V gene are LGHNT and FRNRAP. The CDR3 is CASGSFRDRARNEQFF. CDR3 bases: TGTGCTAGTGGTTCGTTCCGGGACAGGGCCCGCAATGAGCAGTTCTTC. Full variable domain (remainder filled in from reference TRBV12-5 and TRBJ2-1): DARVTQTPRHKVTEMGQEVTMRCQPILGHNTVFWYRQTMMQGLELLAYFRNRAPLDDSGMPKDRFSAEMPDATLATLKIQPSEPRDSAVYFCASGSFRDRARNEQFFGPGTRLTVL.

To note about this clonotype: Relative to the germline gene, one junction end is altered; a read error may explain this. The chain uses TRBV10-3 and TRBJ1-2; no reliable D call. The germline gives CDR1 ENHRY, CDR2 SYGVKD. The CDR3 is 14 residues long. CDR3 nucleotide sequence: TGTGCCACCCGAACGTCAGCTATTAACTGTGGCTACACCTTC. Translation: CATRTSAINCGYTF.

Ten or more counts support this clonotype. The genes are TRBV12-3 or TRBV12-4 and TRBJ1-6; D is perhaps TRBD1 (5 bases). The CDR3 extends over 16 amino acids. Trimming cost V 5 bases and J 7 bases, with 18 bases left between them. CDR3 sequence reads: CASSPISGGGNSPLHF. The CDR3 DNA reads TGTGCCAGCAGTCCCATTTCGGGGGGTGGGAATTCACCCCTCCACTTT.

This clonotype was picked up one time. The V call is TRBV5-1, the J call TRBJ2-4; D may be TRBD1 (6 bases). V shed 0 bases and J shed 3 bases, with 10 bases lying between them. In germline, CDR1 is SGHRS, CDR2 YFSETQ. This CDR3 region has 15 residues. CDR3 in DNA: TGCGCCAGCAGCTTGGTTCGGACAGTCAAAAACATTCAGTACTTC. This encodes CASSLVRTVKNIQYF. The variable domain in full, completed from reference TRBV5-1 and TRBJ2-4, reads KAGVTQTPRYLIKTRGQQVTLSCSPISGHRSVSWYQQTPGQGLQFLFEYFSETQRNKGNFPGRFSGRQFSNSRSEMNVSTLELGDSALYLCASSLVRTVKNIQYFGAGTRLSVL.

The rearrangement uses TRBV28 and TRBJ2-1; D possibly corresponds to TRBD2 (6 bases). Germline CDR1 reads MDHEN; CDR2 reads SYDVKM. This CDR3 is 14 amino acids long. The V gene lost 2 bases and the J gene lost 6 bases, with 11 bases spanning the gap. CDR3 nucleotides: TGTGCCAGCAGTTTAGCGGGGACGGCCAATGAGCAGTTCTTC. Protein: CASSLAGTANEQFF.

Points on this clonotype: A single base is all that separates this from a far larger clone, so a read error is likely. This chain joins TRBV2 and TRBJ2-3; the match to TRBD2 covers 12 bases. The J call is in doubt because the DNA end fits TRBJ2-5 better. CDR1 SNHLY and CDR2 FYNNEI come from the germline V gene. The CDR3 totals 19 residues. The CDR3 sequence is CATSDSESELAGGGGTQYF. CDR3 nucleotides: TGTGCCACCAGTGATTCGGAAAGTGAACTAGCGGGAGGAGGGGGGACCCAGTACTTC.

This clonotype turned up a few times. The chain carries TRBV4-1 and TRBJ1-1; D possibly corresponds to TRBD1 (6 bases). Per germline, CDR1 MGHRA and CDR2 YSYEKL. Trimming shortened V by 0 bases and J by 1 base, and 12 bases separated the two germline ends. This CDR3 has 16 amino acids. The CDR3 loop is CASSQDAVGQNTEAFF. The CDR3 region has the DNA TGCGCCAGCAGCCAAGATGCCGTGGGACAGAACACTGAAGCTTTCTTT.

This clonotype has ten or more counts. The DNA of the CDR3 is TGTGCCAGCAAAACGGGACAGGGGGAAACCGGGGAGCTGTTTTTT. This encodes CASKTGQGETGELFF. This sequence joins TRBV28 and TRBJ2-2; 11 bases align to TRBD1. CDR1 and CDR2 (germline): MDHEN, SYDVKM. The junction had 6 bases not matched to a gene; V was cut back by 7 bases and J by 5 bases. There are 15 residues in the CDR3.

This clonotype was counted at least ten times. The CDR3 region is CASRAPGAGYEKLFF. The CDR3 nucleotides are TGTGCCAGCAGGGCCCCCGGCGCGGGATATGAAAAACTGTTTTTT. V gene TRBV27 combines with J gene TRBJ1-4; D gene uncertain. Germline V gene data show CDR1 as MNHEY and CDR2 as SMNVEV (reference sequence). V gave up 6 bases and J gave up 6 bases, with 17 bases separating them. This CDR3 comprises 15 residues.

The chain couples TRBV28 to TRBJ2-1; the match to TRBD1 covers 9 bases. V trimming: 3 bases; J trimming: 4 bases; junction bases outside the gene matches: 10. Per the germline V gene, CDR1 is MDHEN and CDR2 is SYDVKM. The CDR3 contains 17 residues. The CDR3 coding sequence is TGTGCCAGCAGTTTGGATACAGGGGGCGCCGATTACAATGAGCAGTTCTTC. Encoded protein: CASSLDTGGADYNEQFF.

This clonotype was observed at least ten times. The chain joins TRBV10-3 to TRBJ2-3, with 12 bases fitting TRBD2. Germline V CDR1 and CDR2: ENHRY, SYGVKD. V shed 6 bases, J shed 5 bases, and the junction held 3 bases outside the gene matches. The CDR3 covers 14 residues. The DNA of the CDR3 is TGTGCCATCAGCTGGACTAGCGGGGAAGATACGCAGTATTTT. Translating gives CAISWTSGEDTQYF.

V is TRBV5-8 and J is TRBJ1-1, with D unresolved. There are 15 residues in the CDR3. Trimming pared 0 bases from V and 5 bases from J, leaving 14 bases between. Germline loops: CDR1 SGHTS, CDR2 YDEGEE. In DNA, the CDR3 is TGTGCCAGCAGCTTGGCCCCCCAAGTCGGGACTGAAGCTTTCTTT. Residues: CASSLAPQVGTEAFF.

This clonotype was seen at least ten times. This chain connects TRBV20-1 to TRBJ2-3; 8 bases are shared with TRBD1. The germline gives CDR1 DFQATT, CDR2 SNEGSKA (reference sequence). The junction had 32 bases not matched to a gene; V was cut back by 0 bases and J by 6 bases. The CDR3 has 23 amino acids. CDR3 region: CSARDELLGGQGSPRGGLDTQYF. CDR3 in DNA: TGCAGTGCTAGAGATGAACTGTTGGGAGGACAGGGATCGCCCCGAGGTGGCTTGGATACGCAGTATTTT.

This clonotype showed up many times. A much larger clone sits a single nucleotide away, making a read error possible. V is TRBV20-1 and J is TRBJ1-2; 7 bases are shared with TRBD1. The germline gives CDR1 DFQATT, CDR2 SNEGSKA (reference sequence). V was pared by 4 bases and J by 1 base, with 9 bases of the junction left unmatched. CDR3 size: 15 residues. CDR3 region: CSAKEPGQLNYGYTF. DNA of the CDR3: TGCAGTGCTAAAGAACCGGGACAGCTTAACTATGGCTACACCTTC.

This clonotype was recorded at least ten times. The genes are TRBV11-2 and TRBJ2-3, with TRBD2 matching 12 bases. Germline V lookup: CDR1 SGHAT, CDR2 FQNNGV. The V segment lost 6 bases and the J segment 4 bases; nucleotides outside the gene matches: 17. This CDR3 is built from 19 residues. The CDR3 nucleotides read TGTGCCAGCAGACCAACTAGCGGGAGGTGGGTGGTTAGGCCAGATACGCAGTATTTT. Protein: CASRPTSGRWVVRPDTQYF. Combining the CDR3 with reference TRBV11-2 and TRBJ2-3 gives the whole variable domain EAGVAQSPRYKIIEKRQSVAFWCNPISGHATLYWYQQILGQGPKLLIQFQNNGVVDDSQLPKDRFSAERLKGVDSTLKIQPAKLEDSAVYLCASRPTSGRWVVRPDTQYFGPGTRLTVL.

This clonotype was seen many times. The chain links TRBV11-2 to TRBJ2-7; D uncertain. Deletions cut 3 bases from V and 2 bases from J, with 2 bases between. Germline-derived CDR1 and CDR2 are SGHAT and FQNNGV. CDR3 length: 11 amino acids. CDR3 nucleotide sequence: TGTGCCAGCAGCTTTACCTACGAGCAGTACTTC. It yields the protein CASSFTYEQYF.

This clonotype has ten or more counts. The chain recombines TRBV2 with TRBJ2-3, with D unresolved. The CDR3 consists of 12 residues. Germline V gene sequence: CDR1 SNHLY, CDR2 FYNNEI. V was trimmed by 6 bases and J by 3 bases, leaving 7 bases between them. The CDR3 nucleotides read TGTGCCAGCAGGGTTAGGACAGATACGCAGTATTTT. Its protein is CASRVRTDTQYF.

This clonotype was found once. CDR3 region: CASRQPGLVHEQFF. In nucleotides, the CDR3 is TGTGCCAGCAGACAGCCGGGACTAGTCCATGAGCAGTTCTTC. The J gene is TRBJ2-1, the V gene TRBV28; 8 bases are shared with TRBD2. V was pared by 6 bases and J by 8 bases, with 9 bases of the junction left unmatched. From germline, CDR1 is MDHEN and CDR2 SYDVKM. The CDR3 contains 14 residues.

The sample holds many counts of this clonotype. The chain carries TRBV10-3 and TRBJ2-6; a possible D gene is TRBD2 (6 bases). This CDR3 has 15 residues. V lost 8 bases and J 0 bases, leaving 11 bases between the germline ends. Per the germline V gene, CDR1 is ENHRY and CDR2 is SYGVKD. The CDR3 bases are TGTGCCATCTCAGGAGGGTCCTCTGGGGCCAACGTCCTGACTTTC. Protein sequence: CAISGGSSGANVLTF.

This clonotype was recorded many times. The chain's CDR3 is CASSKQGRDEQYF. The CDR3 coding sequence is TGTGCCAGCAGTAAACAGGGAAGGGACGAGCAGTACTTC. The chain couples TRBV6-1 to TRBJ2-7; possible D gene TRBD1, 6 bases. V was pared by 5 bases and J by 5 bases, with 13 bases between. CDR1 MNHNS and CDR2 SASEGT come from the germline V gene. The CDR3 has 13 residues.

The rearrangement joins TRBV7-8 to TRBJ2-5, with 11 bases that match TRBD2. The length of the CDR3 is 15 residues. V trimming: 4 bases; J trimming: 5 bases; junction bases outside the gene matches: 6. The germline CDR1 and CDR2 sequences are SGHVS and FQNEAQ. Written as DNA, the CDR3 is TGTGCCAGCAGCTCGACTAGCGGGATTGAGGAGACCCAGTACTTC. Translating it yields CASSSTSGIEETQYF.

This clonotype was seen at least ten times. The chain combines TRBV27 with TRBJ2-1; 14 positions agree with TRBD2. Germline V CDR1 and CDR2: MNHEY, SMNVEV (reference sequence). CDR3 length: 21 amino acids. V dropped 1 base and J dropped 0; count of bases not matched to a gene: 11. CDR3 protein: CASSLWGLAGASLSSYNEQFF. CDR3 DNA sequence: TGTGCCAGCAGTTTATGGGGACTAGCGGGAGCTTCCCTGAGCTCCTACAATGAGCAGTTCTTC.

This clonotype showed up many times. The CDR3: CASSSGTFTEQYF. The CDR3 coding sequence is TGTGCCAGCAGTTCGGGGACATTCACGGAGCAGTACTTC. V and J are TRBV6-5 and TRBJ2-7, with a tentative D call TRBD1 (6 bases). V was clipped by 4 bases and J by 7 bases, with 14 bases between them. Germline CDR1 is MNHEY and CDR2 is SVGAGI. The CDR3 loop spans 13 amino acids.

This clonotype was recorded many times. This CDR3 is CAIKAGSSYNEQFF. The CDR3 nucleotides are TGTGCCATCAAAGCGGGAAGCTCCTACAATGAGCAGTTCTTC. This chain connects TRBV10-3 to TRBJ2-1; 7 bases align to TRBD2. The CDR3 is made up of 14 amino acids. V lost 7 bases, J lost 0 bases, and 3 bases stayed unmatched. Germline V lookup: CDR1 ENHRY, CDR2 SYGVKD.

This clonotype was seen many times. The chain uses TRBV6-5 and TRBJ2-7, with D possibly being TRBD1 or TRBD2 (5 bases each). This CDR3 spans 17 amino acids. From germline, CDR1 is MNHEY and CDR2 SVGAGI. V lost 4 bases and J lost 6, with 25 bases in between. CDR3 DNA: TGTGCCAGCAGTTTCTACCCCTTTTCGGGACGGGGTTTCGAGCAGTACTTC. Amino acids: CASSFYPFSGRGFEQYF.

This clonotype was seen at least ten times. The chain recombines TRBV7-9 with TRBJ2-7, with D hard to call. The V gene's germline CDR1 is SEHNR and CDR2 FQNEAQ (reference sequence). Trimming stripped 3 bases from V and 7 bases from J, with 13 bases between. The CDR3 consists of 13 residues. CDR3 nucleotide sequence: TGTGCCAGCAGCTTTAACTTTGAGCGTGAGCAGTACTTC. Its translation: CASSFNFEREQYF. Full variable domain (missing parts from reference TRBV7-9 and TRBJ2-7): DTGVSQNPRHKITKRGQNVTFRCDPISEHNRLYWYRQTLGQGPEFLTYFQNEAQLEKSRLLSDRFSAERPKGSFSTLEIQRTEQGDSAMYLCASSFNFEREQYFGPGTRLTVT.

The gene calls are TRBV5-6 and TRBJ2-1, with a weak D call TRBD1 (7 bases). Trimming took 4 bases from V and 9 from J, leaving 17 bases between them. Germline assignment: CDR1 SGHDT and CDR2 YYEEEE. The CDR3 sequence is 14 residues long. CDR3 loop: CASSQTGRTGEQFF. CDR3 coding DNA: TGTGCCAGCAGCCAGACAGGGAGGACGGGTGAGCAGTTCTTC.

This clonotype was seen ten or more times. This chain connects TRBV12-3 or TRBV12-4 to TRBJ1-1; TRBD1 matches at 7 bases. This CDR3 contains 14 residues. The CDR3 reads CANSRGGRNTEAFF. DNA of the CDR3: TGTGCGAACAGCAGGGGGGGTAGGAACACTGAAGCTTTCTTT.

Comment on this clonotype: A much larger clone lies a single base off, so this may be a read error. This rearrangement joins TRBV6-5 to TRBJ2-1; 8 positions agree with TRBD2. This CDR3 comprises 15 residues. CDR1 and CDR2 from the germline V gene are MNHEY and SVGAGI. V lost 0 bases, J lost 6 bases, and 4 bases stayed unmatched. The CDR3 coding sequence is TGTGCCAGCAGTTACTCGGCGGGAGGCTGCAATGAGCAGTTCTTC. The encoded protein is CASSYSAGGCNEQFF.

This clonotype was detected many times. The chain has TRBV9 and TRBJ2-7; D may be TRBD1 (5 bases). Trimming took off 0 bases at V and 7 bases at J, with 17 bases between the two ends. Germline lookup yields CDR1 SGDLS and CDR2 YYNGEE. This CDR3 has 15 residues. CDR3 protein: CASSVGGTGLGEQYF. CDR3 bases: TGTGCCAGCAGCGTAGGTGGAACAGGTCTTGGAGAGCAGTACTTC.

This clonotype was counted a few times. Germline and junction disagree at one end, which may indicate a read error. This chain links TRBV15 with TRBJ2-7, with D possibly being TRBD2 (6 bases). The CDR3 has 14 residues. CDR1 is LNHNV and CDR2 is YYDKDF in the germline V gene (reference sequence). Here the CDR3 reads CATSRDRRVPPRGF. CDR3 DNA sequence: TGTGCCACCAGCAGAGATCGGAGGGTCCCCCCACGGGGCTTC.